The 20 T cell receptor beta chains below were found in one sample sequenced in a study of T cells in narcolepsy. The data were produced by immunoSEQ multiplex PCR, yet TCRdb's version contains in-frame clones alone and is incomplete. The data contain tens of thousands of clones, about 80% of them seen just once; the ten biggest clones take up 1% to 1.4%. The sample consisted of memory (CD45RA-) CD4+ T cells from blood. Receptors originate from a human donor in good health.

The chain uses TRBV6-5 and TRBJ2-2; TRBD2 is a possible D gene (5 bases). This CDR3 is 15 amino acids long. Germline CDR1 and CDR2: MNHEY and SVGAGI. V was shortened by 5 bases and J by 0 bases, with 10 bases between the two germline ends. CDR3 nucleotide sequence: TGTGCCAGCAGTGCGGAGCGGCCGAACACCGGGGAGCTGTTTTTT. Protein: CASSAERPNTGELFF.

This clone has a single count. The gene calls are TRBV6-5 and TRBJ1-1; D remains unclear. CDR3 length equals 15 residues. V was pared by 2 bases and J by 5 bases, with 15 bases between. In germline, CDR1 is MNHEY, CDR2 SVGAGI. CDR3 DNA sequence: TGTGCCAGCAGTTACGTTTCGCTACGGAGTACTGAAGCTTTCTTT. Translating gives CASSYVSLRSTEAFF.

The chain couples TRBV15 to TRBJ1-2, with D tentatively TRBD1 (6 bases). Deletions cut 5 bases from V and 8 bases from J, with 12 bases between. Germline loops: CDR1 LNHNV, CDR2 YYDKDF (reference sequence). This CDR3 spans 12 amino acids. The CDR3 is CATSGNREGYTF. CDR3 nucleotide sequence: TGTGCCACCAGCGGCAACAGGGAGGGCTACACCTTC.

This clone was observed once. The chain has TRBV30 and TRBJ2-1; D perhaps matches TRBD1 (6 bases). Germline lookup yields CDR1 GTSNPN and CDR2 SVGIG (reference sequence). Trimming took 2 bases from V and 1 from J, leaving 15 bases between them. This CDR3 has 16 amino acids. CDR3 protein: CAWSSGLGQSYNEQFF. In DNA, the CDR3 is TGTGCCTGGAGTTCGGGGTTAGGACAGTCCTACAATGAGCAGTTCTTC. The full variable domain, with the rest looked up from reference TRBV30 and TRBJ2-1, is SQTIHQWPATLVQPVGSPLSLECTVEGTSNPNLYWYRQAAGRGLQLLFYSVGIGQISSEVPQNLSASRPQDRQFILSSKKLLLSDSGFYLCAWSSGLGQSYNEQFFGPGTRLTVL.

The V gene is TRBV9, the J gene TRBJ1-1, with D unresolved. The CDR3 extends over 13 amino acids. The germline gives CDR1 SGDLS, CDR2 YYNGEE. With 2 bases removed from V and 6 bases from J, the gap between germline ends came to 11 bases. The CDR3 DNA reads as TGTGCCAGCAGCGTCAGCCCCGACTCTGAAGCTTTCTTT. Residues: CASSVSPDSEAFF.

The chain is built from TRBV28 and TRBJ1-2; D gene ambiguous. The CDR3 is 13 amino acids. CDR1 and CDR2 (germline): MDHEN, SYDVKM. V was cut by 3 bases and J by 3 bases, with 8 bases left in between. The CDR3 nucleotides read TGTGCCAGCAGTTTCAACAGAGACTATGGCTACACCTTC. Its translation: CASSFNRDYGYTF.

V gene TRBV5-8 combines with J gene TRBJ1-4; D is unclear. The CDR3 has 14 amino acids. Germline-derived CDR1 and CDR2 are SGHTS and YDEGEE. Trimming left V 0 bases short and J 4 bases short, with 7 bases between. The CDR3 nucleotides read TGTGCCAGCAGCTTGGAGTACCGTAATGAAAAACTGTTTTTT. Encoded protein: CASSLEYRNEKLFF.

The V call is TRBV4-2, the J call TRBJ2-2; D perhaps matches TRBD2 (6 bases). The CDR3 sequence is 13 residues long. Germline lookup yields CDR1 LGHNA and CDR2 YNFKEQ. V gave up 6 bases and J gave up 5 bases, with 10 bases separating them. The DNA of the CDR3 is TGTGCCAGCAGTCGTGGGGGGACCGGGGAGCTGTTTTTT. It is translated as CASSRGGTGELFF.

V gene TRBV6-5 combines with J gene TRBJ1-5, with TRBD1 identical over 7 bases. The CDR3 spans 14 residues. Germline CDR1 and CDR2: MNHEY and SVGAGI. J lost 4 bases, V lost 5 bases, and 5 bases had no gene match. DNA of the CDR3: TGTGCCAGCAGTGCGAAACAGGGGAATCAGCCCCAGCATTTT. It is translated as CASSAKQGNQPQHF.

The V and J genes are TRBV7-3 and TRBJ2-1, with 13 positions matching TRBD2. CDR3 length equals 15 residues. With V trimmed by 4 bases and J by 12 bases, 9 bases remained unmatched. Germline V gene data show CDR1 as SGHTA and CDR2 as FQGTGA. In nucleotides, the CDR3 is TGTGCCAGCAGCTCCGCCGCGACTAGCGGGGGGACGCAGTTCTTC. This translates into CASSSAATSGGTQFF.

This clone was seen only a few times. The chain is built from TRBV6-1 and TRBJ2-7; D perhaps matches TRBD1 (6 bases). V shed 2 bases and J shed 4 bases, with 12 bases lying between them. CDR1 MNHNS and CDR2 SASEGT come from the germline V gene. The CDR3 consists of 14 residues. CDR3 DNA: TGTGCCAGCAGTGAATCGCCAGGGGAATACGAGCAGTACTTC. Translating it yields CASSESPGEYEQYF.

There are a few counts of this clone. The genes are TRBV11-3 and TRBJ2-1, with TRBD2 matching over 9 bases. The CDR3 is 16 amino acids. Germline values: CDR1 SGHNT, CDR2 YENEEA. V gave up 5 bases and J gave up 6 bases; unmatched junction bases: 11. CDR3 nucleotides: TGTGCCAGCAGCGAGGGGACTAGCACGAAGGCCAATGAGCAGTTCTTC. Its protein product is CASSEGTSTKANEQFF.

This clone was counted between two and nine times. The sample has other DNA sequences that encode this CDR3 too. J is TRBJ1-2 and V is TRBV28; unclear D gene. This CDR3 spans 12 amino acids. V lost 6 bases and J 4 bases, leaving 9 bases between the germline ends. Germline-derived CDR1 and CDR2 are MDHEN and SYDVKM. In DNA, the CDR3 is TGTGCCAGCAGGGCAGGAGGCTATGGCTACACCTTC. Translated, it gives CASRAGGYGYTF.

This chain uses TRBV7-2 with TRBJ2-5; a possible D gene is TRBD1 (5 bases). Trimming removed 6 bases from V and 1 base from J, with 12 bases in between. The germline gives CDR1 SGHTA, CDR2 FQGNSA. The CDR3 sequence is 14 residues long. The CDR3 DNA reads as TGTGCCAGCAGGACAAGGCAGGGCCAAGAGACCCAGTACTTC. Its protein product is CASRTRQGQETQYF. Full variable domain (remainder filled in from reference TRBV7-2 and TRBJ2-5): GAGVSQSPSNKVTEKGKDVELRCDPISGHTALYWYRQSLGQGLEFLIYFQGNSAPDKSGLPSDRFSAERTGGSVSTLTIQRTQQEDSAVYLCASRTRQGQETQYFGPGTRLLVL.

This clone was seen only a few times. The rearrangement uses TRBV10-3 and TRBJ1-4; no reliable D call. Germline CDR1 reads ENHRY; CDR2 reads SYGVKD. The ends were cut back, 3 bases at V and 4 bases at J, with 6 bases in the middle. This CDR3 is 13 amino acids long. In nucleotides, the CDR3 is TGTGCCATCAGTGACGGGTTTAATGAAAAACTGTTTTTT. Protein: CAISDGFNEKLFF.

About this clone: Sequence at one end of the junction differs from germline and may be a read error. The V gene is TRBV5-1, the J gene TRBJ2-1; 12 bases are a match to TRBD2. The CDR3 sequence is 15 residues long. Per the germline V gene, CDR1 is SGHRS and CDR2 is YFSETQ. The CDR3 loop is CASSLAVLAGGEEFF. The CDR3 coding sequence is TGCGCCAGCAGCTTGGCGGTACTAGCGGGGGGTGAGGAGTTCTTC.

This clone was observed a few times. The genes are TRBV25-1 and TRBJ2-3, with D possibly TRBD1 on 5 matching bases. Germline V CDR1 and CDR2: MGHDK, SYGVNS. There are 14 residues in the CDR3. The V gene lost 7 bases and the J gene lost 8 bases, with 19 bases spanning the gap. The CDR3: CASKPGLTQGTQYF. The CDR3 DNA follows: TGTGCCAGCAAACCAGGGCTGACTCAGGGTACGCAGTATTTT.

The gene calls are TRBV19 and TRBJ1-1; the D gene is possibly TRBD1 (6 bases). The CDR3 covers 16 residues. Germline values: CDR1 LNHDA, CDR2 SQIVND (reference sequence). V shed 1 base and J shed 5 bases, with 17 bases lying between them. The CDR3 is CASSIVGAGPLTEAFF. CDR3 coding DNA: TGTGCCAGTAGTATAGTGGGGGCAGGACCTCTTACTGAAGCTTTCTTT. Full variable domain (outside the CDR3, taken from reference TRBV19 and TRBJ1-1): DGGITQSPKYLFRKEGQNVTLSCEQNLNHDAMYWYRQDPGQGLRLIYYSQIVNDFQKGDIAEGYSVSREKKESFPLTVTSAQKNPTAFYLCASSIVGAGPLTEAFFGQGTRLTVV.

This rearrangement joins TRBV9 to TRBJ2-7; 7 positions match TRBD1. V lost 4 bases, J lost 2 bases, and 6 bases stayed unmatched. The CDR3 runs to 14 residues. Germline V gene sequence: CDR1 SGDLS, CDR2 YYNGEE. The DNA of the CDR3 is TGTGCCAGCAGCAAAGGACAGGATCCCTACGAGCAGTACTTC. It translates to CASSKGQDPYEQYF.

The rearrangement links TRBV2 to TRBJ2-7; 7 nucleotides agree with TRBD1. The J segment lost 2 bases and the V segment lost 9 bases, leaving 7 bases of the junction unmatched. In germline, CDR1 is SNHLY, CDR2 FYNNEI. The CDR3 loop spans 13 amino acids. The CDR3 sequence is CASGQDNPYEQYF. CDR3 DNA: TGTGCCAGTGGACAGGATAACCCCTACGAGCAGTACTTC.